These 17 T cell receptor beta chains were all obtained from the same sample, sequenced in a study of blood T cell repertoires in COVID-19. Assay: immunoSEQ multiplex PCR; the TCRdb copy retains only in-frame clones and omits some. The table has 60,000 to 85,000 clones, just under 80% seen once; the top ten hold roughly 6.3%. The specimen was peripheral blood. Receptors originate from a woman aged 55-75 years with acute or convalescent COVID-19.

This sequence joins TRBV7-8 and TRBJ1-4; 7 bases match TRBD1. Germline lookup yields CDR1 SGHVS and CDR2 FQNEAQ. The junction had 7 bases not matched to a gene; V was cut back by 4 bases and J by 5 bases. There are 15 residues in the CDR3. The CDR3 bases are TGTGCCAGCAGCTCCCGACAGGGAGAGAATGAAAAACTGTTTTTT. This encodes CASSSRQGENEKLFF.

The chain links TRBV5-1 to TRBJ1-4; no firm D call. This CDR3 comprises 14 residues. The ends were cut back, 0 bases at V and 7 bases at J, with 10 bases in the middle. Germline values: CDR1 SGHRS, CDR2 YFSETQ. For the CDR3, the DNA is TGCGCCAGCAGCTTGGGAGGGCTCCGTGAAAAACTGTTTTTT. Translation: CASSLGGLREKLFF.

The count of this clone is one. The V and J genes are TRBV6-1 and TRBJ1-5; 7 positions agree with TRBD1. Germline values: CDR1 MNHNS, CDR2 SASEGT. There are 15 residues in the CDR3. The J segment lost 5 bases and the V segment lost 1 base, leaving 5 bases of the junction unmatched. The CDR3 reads CASSEGAGGYQPQHF. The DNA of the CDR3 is TGTGCCAGCAGTGAAGGGGCAGGGGGATATCAGCCCCAGCATTTT.

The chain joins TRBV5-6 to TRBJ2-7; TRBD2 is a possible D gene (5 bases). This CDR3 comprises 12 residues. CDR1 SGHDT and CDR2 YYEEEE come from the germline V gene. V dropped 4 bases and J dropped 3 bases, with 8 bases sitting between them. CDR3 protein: CASSHGSYEQYF. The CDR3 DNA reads TGTGCCAGCAGCCATGGGAGCTACGAGCAGTACTTC.

The CDR3: CASSYRPGGSDGYTF. The CDR3 DNA is TGTGCCAGCAGTTACCGCCCAGGAGGCTCGGATGGCTACACCTTC. V usage is TRBV2 and J usage is TRBJ1-2; D ambiguous. Germline V gives CDR1 SNHLY, CDR2 FYNNEI. The V end lost 5 bases, the J end lost 6 bases, and 19 bases lay between the germline ends. The CDR3 is 15 residues long.

The CDR3 is CASSVGGQETQYF. The CDR3 region has the DNA TGTGCCAGCAGCGTAGGAGGTCAAGAGACCCAGTACTTC. The chain employs TRBV9 and TRBJ2-5; D gene ambiguous. The V gene lost 0 bases and the J gene lost 2 bases, with 5 bases spanning the gap. The CDR3 covers 13 residues. Germline assignment: CDR1 SGDLS and CDR2 YYNGEE.

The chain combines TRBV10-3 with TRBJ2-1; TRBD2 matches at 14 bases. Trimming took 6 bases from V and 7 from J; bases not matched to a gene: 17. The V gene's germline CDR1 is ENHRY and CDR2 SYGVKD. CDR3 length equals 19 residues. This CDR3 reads CAIRQGLAGDKNYWNEQFF. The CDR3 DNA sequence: TGTGCCATCAGACAGGGACTAGCGGGGGATAAAAATTATTGGAATGAGCAGTTCTTC.

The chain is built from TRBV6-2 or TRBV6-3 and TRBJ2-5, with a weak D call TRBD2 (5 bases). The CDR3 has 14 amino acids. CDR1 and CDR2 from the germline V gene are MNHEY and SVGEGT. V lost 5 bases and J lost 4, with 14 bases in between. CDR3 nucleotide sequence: TGTGCCAGCAGTCCGACTACGAAGTTAGAGACCCAGTACTTC. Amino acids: CASSPTTKLETQYF.

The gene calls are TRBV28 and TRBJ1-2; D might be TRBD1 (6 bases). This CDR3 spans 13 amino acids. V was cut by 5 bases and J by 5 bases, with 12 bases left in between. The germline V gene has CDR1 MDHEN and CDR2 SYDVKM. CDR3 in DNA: TGTGCCAGCAGTACCCAGGGGTCTTATGGCTACACCTTC. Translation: CASSTQGSYGYTF.

CDR3 loop: CASRGGLGSPLHF. The CDR3 nucleotides are TGTGCCTCGCGGGGGGGCTTAGGTTCACCCCTCCACTTT. The gene calls are TRBV2 and TRBJ1-6; D perhaps matches TRBD1 (6 bases). This CDR3 region has 13 residues. The germline V gene encodes CDR1 SNHLY and CDR2 FYNNEI. The V and J ends lost 11 bases and 9 bases respectively, with 17 bases between them.

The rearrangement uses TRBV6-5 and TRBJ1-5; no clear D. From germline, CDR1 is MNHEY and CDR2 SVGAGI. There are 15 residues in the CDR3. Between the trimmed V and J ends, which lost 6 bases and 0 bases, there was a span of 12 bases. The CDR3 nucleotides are TGTGCCAGCAGCTCTACAGTATATAGCAATCAGCCCCAGCATTTT. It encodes CASSSTVYSNQPQHF.

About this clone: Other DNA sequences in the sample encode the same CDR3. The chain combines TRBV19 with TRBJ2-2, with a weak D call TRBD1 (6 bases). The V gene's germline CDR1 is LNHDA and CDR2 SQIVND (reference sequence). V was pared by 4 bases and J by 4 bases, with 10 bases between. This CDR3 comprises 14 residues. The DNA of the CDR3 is TGTGCCAGTAGTAGCCTAGGGGGCACCGGGGAGCTGTTTTTT. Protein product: CASSSLGGTGELFF.

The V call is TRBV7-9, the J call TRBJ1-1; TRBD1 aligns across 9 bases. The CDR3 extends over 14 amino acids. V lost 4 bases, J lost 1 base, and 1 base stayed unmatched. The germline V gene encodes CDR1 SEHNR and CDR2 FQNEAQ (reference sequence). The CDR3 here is CASSSQGANTEAFF. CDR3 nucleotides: TGTGCCAGCAGCTCACAGGGGGCGAACACTGAAGCTTTCTTT.

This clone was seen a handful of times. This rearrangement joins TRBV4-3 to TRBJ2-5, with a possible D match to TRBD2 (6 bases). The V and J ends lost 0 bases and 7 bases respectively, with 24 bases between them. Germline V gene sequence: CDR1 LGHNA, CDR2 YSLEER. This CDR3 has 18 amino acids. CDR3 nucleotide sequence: TGCGCCAGCAGCCAAGATCTTGGGTCAGAGGGGAGGTCTGGGACCCAGTACTTC. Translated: CASSQDLGSEGRSGTQYF.

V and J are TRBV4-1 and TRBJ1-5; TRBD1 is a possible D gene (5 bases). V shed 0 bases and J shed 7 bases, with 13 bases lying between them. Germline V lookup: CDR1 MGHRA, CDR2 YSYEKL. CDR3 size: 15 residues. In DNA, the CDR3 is TGCGCCAGCAGCCAAGATTGGTCAGGGAAACAGCCCCAGCATTTT. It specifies CASSQDWSGKQPQHF.

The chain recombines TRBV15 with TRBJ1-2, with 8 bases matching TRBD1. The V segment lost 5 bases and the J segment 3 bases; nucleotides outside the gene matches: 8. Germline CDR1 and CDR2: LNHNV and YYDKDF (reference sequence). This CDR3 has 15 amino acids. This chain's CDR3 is CATSATDREYYGYTF. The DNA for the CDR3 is TGTGCCACCAGCGCAACGGACAGGGAGTACTATGGCTACACCTTC.

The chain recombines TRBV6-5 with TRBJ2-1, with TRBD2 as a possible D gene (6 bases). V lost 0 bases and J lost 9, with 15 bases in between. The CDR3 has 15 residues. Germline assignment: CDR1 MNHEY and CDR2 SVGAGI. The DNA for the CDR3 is TGTGCCAGCAGTTACTCGACGGAGGGAGCCGGTGAGCAGTTCTTC. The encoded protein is CASSYSTEGAGEQFF.